This is a list of T cell receptor beta chains from one sample in a study of CD4 and CD8 cells across lung adenocarcinoma regions. TCRdb processed the PCR reads anew with MiXCR; each CDR3 protein has one entry. The sample consists of thousands of distinct CDR3 sequences, around 45% of them appearing once. Input material: CD8+ T cells from the center of a lung tumor. These receptors were taken from a male donor with lung adenocarcinoma. The CD4 and CD8 labels of this study may be unreliable. The conserved cysteine and the conserved F or W are not part of the CDR3 here.

j_gene | v_gene | CDR3aa
TRBJ2-1 | TRBV7-7 | ASSLFAGDNEQF
TRBJ1-2 | TRBV18 | ASSITGQDFGYT
TRBJ2-5 | TRBV6-1 | ARSGETFKDIQY
TRBJ2-1 | TRBV27 | ASSSPTGSGLAGGTYNEQF
TRBJ2-1 | TRBV6-5 | ASSYSGPEYNEQF
TRBJ2-5 | TRBV4-2 | ASSHGDYQETQY
TRBJ1-2 | TRBV3-1 | ASSQGLRSNYGYT
TRBJ1-1 | TRBV27 | ASSGWRTEAF
TRBJ2-5 | TRBV20-1 | SAGAELREQY
TRBJ1-5 | TRBV6-1 | ASSEMGQTNQPQH
TRBJ2-4 | TRBV6-1 | AGRRVLAKEIQY
TRBJ1-4 | TRBV5-4 | ASSPAVGGEKLF
TRBJ2-5 | TRBV27 | ASSWDSVLGTQY
TRBJ2-1 | TRBV12-3/TRBV12-4 | ASSLHSYNEQF
TRBJ2-1 | TRBV6-1 | ASSGRHNEQF
TRBJ1-2 | TRBV5-4 | ASSLGQAGYT
TRBJ1-6 | TRBV10-2 | ASSESRDSPLH
TRBJ1-1 | TRBV12-3/TRBV12-4 | ASSLGSRSGMAF
TRBJ1-1 | TRBV6-1 | ASSTPRRTTEAF
. | TRBV7-3 | ASSLTGGRGGETQF
TRBJ2-7 | TRBV6-1 | ASSVGETYEQY
TRBJ2-4 | TRBV27 | ASRGHGGRAKEIQY
TRBJ2-3 | TRBV10-1 | ASSESGGFTDTQY
TRBJ2-5 | TRBV15 | ATSNSLVPQETQY
TRBJ2-6 | TRBV27 | ASSWGQYRSGANVLT
TRBJ2-1 | TRBV7-8 | ASSHPGLTYNEQF
TRBJ1-2 | TRBV6-1 | ASSARGGYGYT
TRBJ2-3 | TRBV6-1 | ASRVGTGTDTQY
TRBJ2-1 | TRBV25-1 | ASSESRASYNEQF
. | TRBV10-3 | AIRTGGDEQY
TRBJ2-1 | TRBV9 | ASSRTSSYNEQF
TRBJ2-1 | TRBV3-1 | ASSPDTGVAGAQF
TRBJ1-5 | TRBV6-1 | ASSDQGAVGNQPQH
TRBJ1-1 | TRBV7-2 | ASSWDGTEAF
. | TRBV25-1 | ASRTGGGETQY
TRBJ2-3 | TRBV7-2 | ASSSGPGGPRDTQY
TRBJ2-1 | TRBV7-2 | ASSLRDREQF
TRBJ2-3 | TRBV6-4 | ASSDGTGGADTQY
TRBJ2-5 | TRBV11-1 | ASSPDRVLEEQY
TRBJ2-1 | TRBV25-1 | ASSEWRGSGTDNEQF
TRBJ1-4 | TRBV6-5 | ASSLAATNEKLF
. | TRBV10-1 | ASSEGHSYEQY
. | TRBV6-1 | ASSLGRDIQETQY
TRBJ1-2 | TRBV20-1 | SALDSSSGYT